The present TCR beta chain was sequenced within a study of CD8 T cells in Susac syndrome. Overall study: The Susac syndrome patients that were sequenced included over five with active disease and fewer than 10 in remission. There were Susac syndrome patients who were therapy-naive at blood draw, others on corticosteroids, and others on intravenous immunoglobulin alone. The study's findings and limits: Clonal expansion of CD8+ cells in Susac peaked in TEMRA cells (and in active patients).

After extraction with the RNeasy kit, about 0.45 to 1 ug of the RNA was reverse transcribed using random hexamers. TCRdb independently ran MiXCR on the immunoSEQ multiplex PCR reads; one entry per CDR3 protein. The sample includes over 100,000 distinct CDR3 sequences, around 94% of them seen just once. Looked up from germline, CDR1 is SQVTM and CDR2 is ANQGSEA. The CDR3 length is 12 residues. Losses at the gene ends were 5 bases for V and 7 bases for J; bases not matched to a gene: 8. As to this clonotype: The antigen remains unidentified.

The chain employs TRBV29-1 and TRBJ2-7; 7 positions agree with TRBD1. The sequencing input was CD8+ T cells from PBMCs. This clonotype was sampled from a human donor with Susac syndrome. This CDR3 is CSVKQGWWEQYF. CDR3 sequence (DNA): TGCAGCGTTAAACAGGGGTGGTGGGAGCAGTACTTC.